These 2 T cell receptor beta chains originate from one sample sequenced in a study of glioma-infiltrating T cells after dendritic cell vaccination. Profiled with immunoSEQ multiplex PCR; TCRdb holds only in-frame clones, not every one. The sample includes roughly 70,000 clones, over 75% seen only once; the top ten take about 2.1%. Specimen: blood, collected before dendritic cell vaccination. Receptors originate from a human donor with glioblastoma.

The CDR3 loop reads CASSLETSWSYNEQFF. The CDR3 nucleotides read TGTGCCAGCAGCTTAGAGACTAGCTGGTCCTACAATGAGCAGTTCTTC. J is TRBJ2-1 and V is TRBV7-2; 7 bases map to TRBD2. After removal of 1 base from V and 1 base from J, the junction contained 4 bases not matched to a gene. The length of the CDR3 is 16 residues. Germline-derived CDR1 and CDR2 are SGHTA and FQGNSA. The full variable domain, with the rest looked up from reference TRBV7-2 and TRBJ2-1, is GAGVSQSPSNKVTEKGKDVELRCDPISGHTALYWYRQSLGQGLEFLIYFQGNSAPDKSGLPSDRFSAERTGGSVSTLTIQRTQQEDSAVYLCASSLETSWSYNEQFFGPGTRLTVL.

DNA of the CDR3: TGCGCCAGCACTCCGGTAGGGAGCACTGAAGCTTTCTTT. Its translation is CASTPVGSTEAFF. The V and J genes are TRBV5-1 and TRBJ1-1; D is uncertain. V gave up 6 bases and J gave up 4 bases, with 13 bases separating them. Germline CDR1 and CDR2: SGHRS and YFSETQ. CDR3 length: 13 amino acids.